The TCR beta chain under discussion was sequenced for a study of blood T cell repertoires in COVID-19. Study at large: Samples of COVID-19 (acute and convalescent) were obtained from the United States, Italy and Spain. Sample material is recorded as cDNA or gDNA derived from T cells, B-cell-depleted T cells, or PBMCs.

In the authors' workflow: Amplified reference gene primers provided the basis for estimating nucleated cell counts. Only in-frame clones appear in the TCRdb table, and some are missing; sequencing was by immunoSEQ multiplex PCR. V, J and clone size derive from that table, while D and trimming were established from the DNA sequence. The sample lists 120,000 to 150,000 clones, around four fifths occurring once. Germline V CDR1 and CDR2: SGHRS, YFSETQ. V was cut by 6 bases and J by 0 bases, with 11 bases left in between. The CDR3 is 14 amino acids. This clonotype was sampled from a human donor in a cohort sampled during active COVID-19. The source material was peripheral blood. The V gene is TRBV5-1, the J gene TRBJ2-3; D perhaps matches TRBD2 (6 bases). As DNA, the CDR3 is TGCGCCAGCAACTTCGGGACTAGCACAGATACGCAGTATTTT. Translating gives CASNFGTSTDTQYF.